A single sample is the source of the 24 T cell receptor beta chains below, sequenced in a study of spatial heterogeneity in lung cancer. For these receptors, no antigen is known. Time point denoted: sample taken at primary tumor resection. Study results and limitations: Counts of expanded alpha and beta TCRs within tumors tracked the tumor nonsynonymous mutation count.

Each CDR3 protein gets one entry after TCRdb re-called the 5' RACE reads with MiXCR. The table includes roughly 19,000 distinct CDR3 sequences, about 6% detected once. Sequenced material: lung tumor tissue, taken at surgery. The receptors stem from a female donor with early-stage non-small cell lung cancer.

In this sample, this clonotype turned up a few times. The gene calls are TRBV12-3 or TRBV12-4 and TRBJ2-5; no definite D call. Trimming removed 2 bases at V and 1 base at J, with 5 bases between. The CDR3 contains 13 residues. The CDR3, as DNA: TGTGCCAGCAGTTTAACCCTCCAAGAGACCCAGTACTTC. Translation gives CASSLTLQETQYF.

The chain combines TRBV12-3 or TRBV12-4 with TRBJ2-2, with TRBD1 matching over 8 bases. After removal of 6 bases from V and 0 bases from J, the junction contained 3 bases not matched to a gene. This CDR3 comprises 15 residues. The CDR3 region has the DNA TGTGCCAGCAGAGGACAGGGCACGAACACCGGGGAGCTGTTTTTT. Protein sequence: CASRGQGTNTGELFF.

This clonotype occurred many times. The genes are TRBV20-1 and TRBJ1-5; D possibly corresponds to TRBD1 (6 bases). V was cut by 6 bases and J by 0 bases, with 9 bases left in between. Germline CDR1 DFQATT, CDR2 SNEGSKA (reference sequence). This CDR3 region has 13 residues. The CDR3 nucleotides are TGCAGTGCCGTGGACAGTAGCAATCAGCCCCAGCATTTT. This encodes CSAVDSSNQPQHF.

The sample holds many counts of this clonotype. The rearrangement uses TRBV19 and TRBJ2-3; no definite D call. The CDR3 length is 14 residues. Germline CDR1 reads LNHDA; CDR2 reads SQIVND (reference sequence). Trimming took 4 bases from V and 2 from J, leaving 10 bases between them. CDR3: CASSTPGNTDTQYF. CDR3 DNA: TGTGCCAGTAGTACTCCTGGAAACACAGATACGCAGTATTTT.

In its sample, this clonotype was seen many times. The chain employs TRBV12-3 or TRBV12-4 and TRBJ2-3, with 7 nucleotides matching TRBD2. V dropped 3 bases and J dropped 4; count of bases not matched to a gene: 7. This CDR3 has 15 amino acids. The CDR3 DNA follows: TGTGCCAGCAGTTTTGCGGGAGTATTGGCAGATACGCAGTATTTT. It yields the protein CASSFAGVLADTQYF.

This clonotype occurred many times. The chain recombines TRBV5-1 with TRBJ2-1, with a tentative D call TRBD1 (6 bases). This CDR3 spans 13 amino acids. The V end lost 3 bases, the J end lost 7 bases, and 11 bases lay between the germline ends. Germline V CDR1 and CDR2: SGHRS, YFSETQ. This CDR3 reads CASSSGQRNEQFF. The CDR3 region has the DNA TGCGCCAGCAGCTCAGGACAGAGGAATGAGCAGTTCTTC.

This clonotype was recorded at least ten times. The rearrangement uses TRBV28 and TRBJ2-2, with no clear D. Trimming took 2 bases from V and 1 from J, leaving 5 bases between them. Germline V gene lookup returns CDR1 MDHEN and CDR2 SYDVKM. The CDR3 totals 14 residues. For the CDR3, the DNA is TGTGCCAGCAGTTTACTACAGAACACCGGGGAGCTGTTTTTT. Translation: CASSLLQNTGELFF.

This clonotype was detected ten times or more. The chain is built from TRBV7-3 and TRBJ2-3; D is perhaps TRBD2 (5 bases). Germline loops: CDR1 SGHTA, CDR2 FQGTGA. The CDR3 loop spans 11 amino acids. With 5 bases removed from V and 6 bases from J, the gap between germline ends came to 6 bases. Here the CDR3 DNA reads TGTGCCAGCAGCCGAGGGGATACGCAGTATTTT. Its protein product is CASSRGDTQYF.

This rearrangement joins TRBV18 to TRBJ1-3; D is ambiguous. Between the trimmed V and J ends, which lost 2 bases and 0 bases, there was a span of 5 bases. CDR1 is KGHSH, CDR2 LQKENI, per germline. The CDR3 runs to 14 residues. The CDR3 loop reads CASSPSISGNTIYF. CDR3 DNA sequence: TGTGCCAGCTCACCAAGCATCTCTGGAAACACCATATATTTT. The variable domain in full, completed from reference TRBV18 and TRBJ1-3, reads NAGVMQNPRHLVRRRGQEARLRCSPMKGHSHVYWYRQLPEEGLKFMVYLQKENIIDESGMPKERFSAEFPKEGPSILRIQQVVRGDSAAYFCASSPSISGNTIYFGEGSWLTVV.

Only a few counts were recorded for this clonotype. The rearrangement uses TRBV11-2 and TRBJ2-2; TRBD1 matches 11 bases. Germline CDR1 and CDR2: SGHAT and FQNNGV. V was clipped by 4 bases and J by 5 bases; unmatched bases: 6. This CDR3 is 16 amino acids long. For the CDR3, the DNA is TGTGCCAGCAGCTCCCCCCGGGACAGGGGGACCGGGGAGCTGTTTTTT. It is translated as CASSSPRDRGTGELFF.

This clonotype was recorded at least ten times. This chain links TRBV30 with TRBJ2-1, with a tentative D call TRBD1 (5 bases). CDR1 GTSNPN and CDR2 SVGIG come from the germline V gene (reference sequence). The V end was cut by 0 bases, the J end by 9 bases, with 15 bases between. This CDR3 has 14 amino acids. CDR3 DNA: TGTGCCTGGAGTGTCCTTACTCAGGGAAGTGAGCAGTTCTTC. Its protein is CAWSVLTQGSEQFF.

The V gene is TRBV3-1, the J gene TRBJ1-2; possible D gene TRBD1, 5 bases. Trimming took 5 bases from V and 4 from J, leaving 5 bases between them. There are 11 residues in the CDR3. The germline V gene encodes CDR1 LGHDT and CDR2 YNNKEL (reference sequence). The DNA of the CDR3 is TGTGCCAGCAGCACAGGCTATGGCTACACCTTC. Protein: CASSTGYGYTF.

This clonotype occurred many times. The gene calls are TRBV10-3 and TRBJ1-1; 9 bases line up with TRBD1. After removal of 4 bases from V and 3 bases from J, the junction contained 0 bases not matched to a gene. The CDR3 loop spans 13 amino acids. CDR1 is ENHRY, CDR2 SYGVKD, per germline. This chain's CDR3 is CAISGTGDTEAFF. CDR3 nucleotides: TGTGCCATCAGTGGGACAGGGGACACTGAAGCTTTCTTT.

Worth noting for this clonotype: Its ends do not fully match the called genes, so a read error is possible. This chain links TRBV6-5 with TRBJ2-2, with TRBD2 matching 12 bases. CDR1 MNHEY and CDR2 SVGAGI come from the germline V gene. CDR3 length equals 15 residues. The CDR3 is CASSPGLAGVGELLF. CDR3 nucleotide sequence: TGTGCCAGCAGCCCGGGACTAGCGGGCGTCGGGGAGCTGCTTTTT.

Concerning this clonotype itself: A much larger clonotype is one base distant, so this may be a read error. CDR3 protein: CAGSSGLGNNEQFF. CDR3 coding DNA: TGTGCCGGCAGTTCGGGACTAGGGAACAATGAGCAGTTCTTC. The V and J genes are TRBV12-3 or TRBV12-4 and TRBJ2-1, with 8 bases lining up with TRBD2. This CDR3 is 14 amino acids long.

This clonotype was seen at least ten times. The V and J genes are TRBV7-6 and TRBJ2-1, with D perhaps matching TRBD2 (5 bases). CDR3 length equals 13 residues. V was trimmed by 3 bases and J by 7 bases, leaving 10 bases between them. Looked up from germline, CDR1 is SGHVS and CDR2 is FNYEAQ. For the CDR3, the DNA is TGTGCCAGCAGCTTGAAAGGGAGTAATGAGCAGTTCTTC. Translated, it gives CASSLKGSNEQFF.

This clonotype was seen at least ten times. The gene calls are TRBV5-1 and TRBJ1-3; possibly TRBD1 for D (5 bases). With 2 bases removed from V and 0 bases from J, the gap between germline ends came to 15 bases. This CDR3 has 17 residues. Germline loops: CDR1 SGHRS, CDR2 YFSETQ. CDR3 sequence reads: CASSLGTLRDSGNTIYF. DNA for the CDR3: TGCGCCAGCAGCTTAGGGACTTTGAGAGACTCTGGAAACACCATATATTTT.

This clonotype was observed many times. This chain uses TRBV5-1 with TRBJ2-3; the D gene is possibly TRBD1 (6 bases). V shed 4 bases and J shed 0 bases, with 12 bases lying between them. The CDR3 is 15 residues long. Per the germline V gene, CDR1 is SGHRS and CDR2 is YFSETQ. In nucleotides, the CDR3 is TGCGCCAGCAGCATCGTTACAGGGAGCACAGATACGCAGTATTTT. This sequence encodes CASSIVTGSTDTQYF.

In its sample, this clonotype was seen a few times. This rearrangement joins TRBV28 to TRBJ2-7; 10 nucleotides agree with TRBD2. V was pared by 1 base and J by 2 bases, with 5 bases of the junction left unmatched. The CDR3 sequence is 16 residues long. Germline loops: CDR1 MDHEN, CDR2 SYDVKM. CDR3 nucleotides: TGTGCCAGCAGTTTATTAGCGGGAGGCATAGCCTACGAGCAGTACTTC. Amino acids: CASSLLAGGIAYEQYF.

This clonotype has a count of ten or more. This sequence joins TRBV3-1 and TRBJ2-3; 7 bases are shared with TRBD1. The germline CDR1 and CDR2 sequences are LGHDT and YNNKEL (reference sequence). CDR3 length: 14 amino acids. V shed 5 bases, J shed 6 bases, and the junction held 8 bases outside the gene matches. The DNA of the CDR3 is TGTGCCAGCAGCACGACAGGGTCAGGCGATACGCAGTATTTT. This gives the protein CASSTTGSGDTQYF.

Sample share makes this clonotype medium-sized. V gene TRBV28 combines with J gene TRBJ2-1, with TRBD2 matching 9 bases. The CDR3 length is 15 residues. The trim removed 2 bases at V and 3 bases at J, leaving 2 bases unmatched. Germline CDR1 is MDHEN and CDR2 is SYDVKM. The CDR3 loop is CASSLEAGGYNEQFF. The CDR3 DNA reads as TGTGCCAGCAGTTTAGAAGCGGGAGGCTACAATGAGCAGTTCTTC.

This clonotype is deemed medium-sized. V and J are TRBV5-1 and TRBJ2-1; TRBD2 aligns across 7 bases. Germline loops: CDR1 SGHRS, CDR2 YFSETQ. V gave up 1 base and J gave up 0 bases; unmatched junction bases: 19. This CDR3 contains 21 residues. The CDR3 coding sequence is TGCGCCAGCAGCTTGAGAGGTCCCGGGACTACGTATACAACCTCCTACAATGAGCAGTTCTTC. This sequence encodes CASSLRGPGTTYTTSYNEQFF.

This clonotype was seen many times. The chain employs TRBV29-1 and TRBJ1-1; D remains ambiguous. Germline V gene lookup returns CDR1 SQVTM and CDR2 ANQGSEA. The length of the CDR3 is 14 residues. Deletions cut 2 bases from V and 2 bases from J, with 12 bases between. The CDR3 DNA sequence: TGCAGCGTTGAATACCCGGGAATCAACACTGAAGCTTTCTTT. Translated, it gives CSVEYPGINTEAFF.

This clonotype came up a few times. The rearrangement links TRBV7-3 to TRBJ1-1; no firm D call. The germline V and J ends were trimmed by 4 bases and 4 bases, with 10 bases remaining between them. Per germline, CDR1 SGHTA and CDR2 FQGTGA. The CDR3 has 13 amino acids. The CDR3 spells CASSSRWGTEAFF. CDR3 DNA: TGTGCCAGCAGCTCGAGGTGGGGCACTGAAGCTTTCTTT.